This T cell receptor beta chain was retrieved from a study of shared T cell receptors in the human thymus. Produced via immunoSEQ multiplex PCR; TCRdb's table is partial and in-frame only. The sample shows 500,000 to 850,000 clones, around 87% of them seen only once. Germline V gives CDR1 LGHNA, CDR2 YNFKEQ. The CDR3 length is 18 residues. V shed 0 bases and J 4 bases; nucleotides not matched to a gene: 12. In addition, the sample was reused for a study of human thymus T cells. According to that study: Thymus was obtained from resections taken during corrective heart surgery. Unrelated individuals reportedly shared highly overlapping thymic TCR repertoires.

This TCR came from a boy under two years old with a congenital heart defect. The specimen sequenced was thymocytes. The chain uses TRBV4-2 and TRBJ1-1, with 9 bases lining up with TRBD1. The CDR3, as DNA: TGTGCCAGCAGCCAAGATTCTCACAGGGGGCAGGGGGGCACTGAAGCTTTCTTT. It codes for CASSQDSHRGQGGTEAFF.